A single sample gave rise to the 21 T cell receptor beta chains below, sequenced in a study of blood T cell repertoires in COVID-19. This table comes from immunoSEQ multiplex PCR, and its TCRdb copy is limited to in-frame clones, with some not included. Of about 250,000 clones detected, around 82% appear once; the ten largest clones hold around 3.3%. The sequenced sample was PBMCs or T cells enriched from blood (not recorded which). The receptors shown here come from a woman aged 40 to 50 who had been exposed to COVID-19.

CDR3 loop: CASSPQGAMEKLFF. The CDR3 DNA sequence: TGTGCCAGCAGCCCGCAGGGTGCGATGGAAAAACTGTTTTTT. The rearrangement uses TRBV7-8 and TRBJ1-4, with a weak D call TRBD1 (5 bases). Germline CDR1 and CDR2: SGHVS and FQNEAQ. The CDR3 contains 14 residues. V lost 5 bases to trimming and J lost 8 bases, with 15 bases between them.

This sequence joins TRBV28 and TRBJ2-7; D may be TRBD2 (7 bases). Trimming removed 5 bases from V and 7 bases from J, with 18 bases in between. From germline, CDR1 is MDHEN and CDR2 SYDVKM. There are 14 residues in the CDR3. CDR3 sequence (DNA): TGTGCCAGCAGTCCTCTGGGGGGGCTGAGGGAGCAGTACTTC. It is translated as CASSPLGGLREQYF.

For this clone: Compared with germline, one end of the junction differs, possibly owing to a read error. The V gene is TRBV7-2, the J gene TRBJ1-3, with D uncertain. CDR1 is SGHTA, CDR2 FQGNSA, per germline. The CDR3 loop spans 14 amino acids. In DNA, the CDR3 is TGTGCCAGCAGCAGAAGTATGATTGGAGACACCATATATTTT. This sequence encodes CASSRSMIGDTIYF.

In this sample, this clone turned up a few times. The same CDR3 also results from other DNA sequences found in this sample. The chain employs TRBV7-8 and TRBJ2-1; TRBD1 matches at 7 bases. Germline assignment: CDR1 SGHVS and CDR2 FQNEAQ. Trimming cost V 1 base and J 1 base; bases outside gene matches: 4. The CDR3 is 16 amino acids. The CDR3 DNA sequence: TGTGCCAGCAGCTTAGGAGGGGGCAGGTCCTACAATGAGCAGTTCTTC. It encodes CASSLGGGRSYNEQFF.

The J gene is TRBJ2-1, the V gene TRBV6-1; TRBD2 matches 9 bases. The CDR3 is made up of 15 amino acids. Trimming at V came to 1 base and at J to 7 bases, leaving 5 bases not matched to a gene. Looked up from germline, CDR1 is MNHNS and CDR2 is SASEGT. CDR3 sequence reads: CASSEGGGAGNEQFF. CDR3 in DNA: TGTGCCAGCAGTGAAGGCGGGGGGGCCGGTAATGAGCAGTTCTTC.

This chain joins TRBV10-3 and TRBJ2-7, with TRBD1 identical over 9 bases. The CDR3 is made up of 18 amino acids. CDR1 is ENHRY, CDR2 SYGVKD, per germline. V trimming: 5 bases; J trimming: 3 bases; junction bases outside the gene matches: 17. The CDR3 reads CAISTRPLGGQGLYEQYF. Here the CDR3 DNA reads TGTGCCATCAGTACTAGACCCCTGGGGGGACAGGGACTCTACGAGCAGTACTTC.

This chain connects TRBV5-6 to TRBJ1-1; perhaps TRBD1 as D (5 bases). The germline CDR1 and CDR2 sequences are SGHDT and YYEEEE. Trimming pared 4 bases from V and 0 bases from J, leaving 13 bases between. This CDR3 comprises 15 residues. CDR3 region: CASSAGRGMNTEAFF. The CDR3 DNA sequence: TGTGCCAGCAGCGCGGGACGGGGAATGAACACTGAAGCTTTCTTT.

V usage is TRBV11-2 and J usage is TRBJ1-6, with TRBD1 as a possible D gene (6 bases). V was shortened by 8 bases and J by 8 bases, with 13 bases between the two germline ends. The CDR3 is made up of 13 amino acids. Germline V lookup: CDR1 SGHAT, CDR2 FQNNGV. DNA of the CDR3: TGTGCCAGCGACACAGGGACCCATTCACCCCTCCACTTT. Protein: CASDTGTHSPLHF.

The chain carries TRBV9 and TRBJ1-6, with D tentatively TRBD1 (5 bases). Trimming shortened V by 4 bases and J by 14 bases, and 31 bases separated the two germline ends. The germline V gene has CDR1 SGDLS and CDR2 YYNGEE. This CDR3 has 18 residues. For the CDR3, the DNA is TGTGCCAGCAGCCCTCAACCCATGGGTCTAGGGGCGGCTCGGGCCCTCCACTTT. Amino acids: CASSPQPMGLGAARALHF.

This sequence joins TRBV3-1 (or the pseudogene TRBV3-2) and TRBJ2-3; D is undetermined. This CDR3 has 16 amino acids. Trimming removed 0 bases at V and 1 base at J, with 11 bases between. Germline-derived CDR1 and CDR2 are LGHDT and YNNKEL (reference sequence). CDR3 in amino acids: CASSQEHSSGTDTQYF. The DNA of the CDR3 is TGTGCCAGCAGCCAAGAGCACAGCTCGGGCACAGATACGCAGTATTTT.

Written as DNA, the CDR3 is TGTGCCAGCAGCGTACTAGCGCAGAATGAGCAGTTCTTC. Translated, it gives CASSVLAQNEQFF. The genes are TRBV9 and TRBJ2-1, with D maybe TRBD2 (6 bases). The CDR3 consists of 13 residues. V lost 1 base to trimming and J lost 7 bases, with 9 bases between them. The germline V gene has CDR1 SGDLS and CDR2 YYNGEE. The full variable domain, its missing parts supplied by reference TRBV9 and TRBJ2-1, is DSGVTQTPKHLITATGQRVTLRCSPRSGDLSVYWYQQSLDQGLQFLIQYYNGEERAKGNILERFSAQQFPDLHSELNLSSLELGDSALYFCASSVLAQNEQFFGPGTRLTVL.

The chain recombines TRBV12-5 with TRBJ2-7; 11 bases fit TRBD2. The CDR3 consists of 19 residues. Germline loops: CDR1 LGHNT, CDR2 FRNRAP. J gave up 5 bases and V 2 bases, and 17 bases lay outside the gene matches. CDR3 DNA: TGTGCTAGTGGTTTGTTTTTGTCGGGACTAGCGGCCCCTCGGGACGAGCAGTACTTC. It codes for CASGLFLSGLAAPRDEQYF.

This clone was observed once. The V gene is TRBV4-2, the J gene TRBJ2-1; D call uncertain. Trimming stripped 0 bases from V and 5 bases from J, with 11 bases between. Per germline, CDR1 LGHNA and CDR2 YNFKEQ. This CDR3 region has 15 residues. CDR3 nucleotide sequence: TGTGCCAGCAGCCAAGATCTACTACTCCACAATGAGCAGTTCTTC. Translated, it gives CASSQDLLLHNEQFF.

This clone was found once. The CDR3, as DNA: TGTGCCAGCAGTGCCGATGCGCCGGAGACCCAGTACTTC. Protein: CASSADAPETQYF. The chain employs TRBV2 and TRBJ2-5; D unresolved. Looked up from germline, CDR1 is SNHLY and CDR2 is FYNNEI. Trimming removed 4 bases from V and 5 bases from J, with 11 bases in between. The CDR3 runs to 13 residues.

V gene TRBV28 combines with J gene TRBJ2-2; D perhaps matches TRBD1 (6 bases). The V gene's germline CDR1 is MDHEN and CDR2 SYDVKM. The CDR3 loop spans 15 amino acids. The V end was cut by 9 bases, the J end by 6 bases, with 20 bases between. The chain's CDR3 is CASRTPGDLAGELFF. CDR3 in DNA: TGTGCCAGTAGGACTCCAGGGGATTTGGCCGGGGAGCTGTTTTTT.

This clone occurred a few times. The chain couples TRBV2 to TRBJ2-5; 10 bases fit TRBD2. The CDR3 covers 15 residues. Germline V gene data show CDR1 as SNHLY and CDR2 as FYNNEI. After removal of 8 bases from V and 5 bases from J, the junction contained 11 bases not matched to a gene. The CDR3 loop is CASVKTSGMWETQYF. CDR3 nucleotide sequence: TGTGCCAGCGTGAAAACTAGCGGGATGTGGGAGACCCAGTACTTC.

This chain links TRBV7-9 with TRBJ2-2, with 10 bases lining up with TRBD2. The CDR3 is made up of 16 amino acids. Trimming took 4 bases from V and 1 from J; bases not matched to a gene: 3. Germline V lookup: CDR1 SEHNR, CDR2 FQNEAQ (reference sequence). CDR3 nucleotides: TGTGCCAGCAGCTCCGTAGCGGGGGGGAACACCGGGGAGCTGTTTTTT. This encodes CASSSVAGGNTGELFF.

The chain recombines TRBV28 with TRBJ1-1; D is uncertain. The CDR3 runs to 12 residues. V lost 9 bases to trimming and J lost 4 bases, with 12 bases between them. CDR1 is MDHEN, CDR2 SYDVKM, per germline. CDR3 sequence: CASSSIGTEAFF. Written as DNA, the CDR3 is TGTGCCAGTTCTTCTATTGGCACTGAAGCTTTCTTT. Combining the CDR3 with reference TRBV28 and TRBJ1-1 gives the whole variable domain DVKVTQSSRYLVKRTGEKVFLECVQDMDHENMFWYRQDPGLGLRLIYFSYDVKMKEKGDIPEGYSVSREKKERFSLILESASTNQTSMYLCASSSIGTEAFFGQGTRLTVV.

CDR3 in amino acids: CASSLGPASNEKLFF. The DNA for the CDR3 is TGCGCCAGCAGCTTGGGGCCCGCTTCTAATGAAAAACTGTTTTTT. The chain links TRBV5-1 to TRBJ1-4, with D uncertain. The V end lost 0 bases, the J end lost 3 bases, and 9 bases lay between the germline ends. CDR1 and CDR2 from the germline V gene are SGHRS and YFSETQ. This CDR3 is 15 amino acids long.

V gene TRBV9 combines with J gene TRBJ2-5, with 7 bases matching TRBD1. The V gene's germline CDR1 is SGDLS and CDR2 YYNGEE. The junction had 9 bases not matched to a gene; V was cut back by 3 bases and J by 4 bases. This CDR3 region has 15 residues. Here the CDR3 reads CASSETRQGGETQYF. Here the CDR3 DNA reads TGTGCCAGCAGCGAAACACGACAGGGCGGAGAGACCCAGTACTTC. Supplemented by reference TRBV9 and TRBJ2-5, the full variable domain reads DSGVTQTPKHLITATGQRVTLRCSPRSGDLSVYWYQQSLDQGLQFLIQYYNGEERAKGNILERFSAQQFPDLHSELNLSSLELGDSALYFCASSETRQGGETQYFGPGTRLLVL.

The chain recombines TRBV12-3 or TRBV12-4 with TRBJ1-1; D is unclear. The CDR3 loop spans 13 amino acids. Trimming removed 8 bases from V and 6 bases from J, with 16 bases in between. Here the CDR3 DNA reads TGTGCCAGCCGCCTGGGCCTTAGTGCTGAAGCTTTCTTT. Protein product: CASRLGLSAEAFF.